These 12 T cell receptor beta chains were sequenced from one sample in a study of T cell changes during pregnancy in multiple sclerosis. The method was immunoSEQ multiplex PCR; TCRdb's version includes in-frame clones alone and lacks a portion of them. Altogether under 70,000 clones are present, around nine tenths being singletons, with the ten largest covering about 0.31%. The source material was CD4+ T cells from peripheral blood mononuclear cells, sampled after pregnancy. These TCRs come from a female donor with multiple sclerosis, enrolled in a pregnancy study.

Here the CDR3 DNA reads TGTGCCAGCAGCCAAGGAACGGACAGGGGGGCGCGGGGGGAAAAACTGTTTTTT. Its translation is CASSQGTDRGARGEKLFF. The chain joins TRBV14 to TRBJ1-4, with 10 bases matching TRBD1. Germline assignment: CDR1 SGHDN and CDR2 FVKESK. The CDR3 contains 18 residues. Trimming at V came to 1 base and at J to 8 bases, leaving 13 bases not matched to a gene. Using reference TRBV14 and TRBJ1-4 for the parts outside the CDR3, the full variable domain is EAGVTQFPSHSVIEKGQTVTLRCDPISGHDNLYWYRRVMGKEIKFLLHFVKESKQDESGMPNNRFLAERTGGTYSTLKVQPAELEDSGVYFCASSQGTDRGARGEKLFFGSGTQLSVL.

V gene TRBV10-3 combines with J gene TRBJ2-7, with a weak D call TRBD2 (7 bases). The germline V and J ends were trimmed by 3 bases and 9 bases, with 18 bases remaining between them. Germline V gives CDR1 ENHRY, CDR2 SYGVKD. The CDR3 consists of 14 residues. The CDR3 is CAISDSGTLSRQYF. DNA for the CDR3: TGTGCCATCAGTGACAGCGGGACACTTTCCCGGCAGTACTTC.

The rearrangement joins TRBV7-2 to TRBJ2-5, with 14 nucleotides matching TRBD2. The CDR3 runs to 17 residues. The junction had 9 bases not matched to a gene; V was cut back by 5 bases and J by 4 bases. Germline values: CDR1 SGHTA, CDR2 FQGNSA. In DNA, the CDR3 is TGTGCCAGCAGCCCAGGGACTAGCGGGGGCGTAAGAGAGACCCAGTACTTC. Encoded protein: CASSPGTSGGVRETQYF.

The chain carries TRBV18 and TRBJ1-4; D ambiguous. The CDR3 runs to 17 residues. Germline-derived CDR1 and CDR2 are KGHSH and LQKENI. Trimming shortened V by 4 bases and J by 0 bases, and 15 bases separated the two germline ends. CDR3 in amino acids: CASSRAGLGATNEKLFF. The CDR3 DNA reads as TGTGCCAGCTCACGGGCCGGTCTCGGTGCAACTAATGAAAAACTGTTTTTT. Full variable domain (rest looked up from reference TRBV18 and TRBJ1-4): NAGVMQNPRHLVRRRGQEARLRCSPMKGHSHVYWYRQLPEEGLKFMVYLQKENIIDESGMPKERFSAEFPKEGPSILRIQQVVRGDSAAYFCASSRAGLGATNEKLFFGSGTQLSVL.

The chain links TRBV30 to TRBJ1-4; possibly TRBD1 for D (5 bases). The CDR3 totals 18 residues. Germline V gene sequence: CDR1 GTSNPN, CDR2 SVGIG (reference sequence). Trimming took 0 bases from V and 0 from J, leaving 17 bases between them. CDR3 bases: TGTGCCTGGAGTGTAACCCGGAAGACAGCCGCAACTAATGAAAAACTGTTTTTT. This codes for CAWSVTRKTAATNEKLFF. Full variable domain (remainder filled in from reference TRBV30 and TRBJ1-4): SQTIHQWPATLVQPVGSPLSLECTVEGTSNPNLYWYRQAAGRGLQLLFYSVGIGQISSEVPQNLSASRPQDRQFILSSKKLLLSDSGFYLCAWSVTRKTAATNEKLFFGSGTQLSVL.

This clone turned up a few times. The chain joins TRBV5-1 to TRBJ1-1; TRBD1 might be the D (5 bases). Trimming cost V 0 bases and J 0 bases, with 12 bases left between them. This CDR3 has 16 amino acids. Germline V gives CDR1 SGHRS, CDR2 YFSETQ. In DNA form, the CDR3 reads TGCGCCAGCAGCTTGGAAGGGGCCGCCTTGAACACTGAAGCTTTCTTT. Translating gives CASSLEGAALNTEAFF. Variable domain in full (rest from reference TRBV5-1 and TRBJ1-1): KAGVTQTPRYLIKTRGQQVTLSCSPISGHRSVSWYQQTPGQGLQFLFEYFSETQRNKGNFPGRFSGRQFSNSRSEMNVSTLELGDSALYLCASSLEGAALNTEAFFGQGTRLTVV.

The rearrangement links TRBV11-3 to TRBJ2-1; D is undetermined. Germline CDR1 SGHNT, CDR2 YENEEA. The CDR3 is made up of 13 amino acids. V was cut by 3 bases and J by 5 bases, with 8 bases left in between. The CDR3 region is CASSFTVNNEQFF. The CDR3 DNA follows: TGTGCCAGCAGCTTCACGGTCAACAATGAGCAGTTCTTC.

V usage is TRBV27 and J usage is TRBJ1-2, with 8 positions matching TRBD1. The ends lost 6 bases at V and 7 bases at J; junction bases unmatched: 7. The CDR3 covers 13 residues. Germline assignment: CDR1 MNHEY and CDR2 SMNVEV (reference sequence). Written as DNA, the CDR3 is TGTGCCAGCAGCCTACAGGGGACAGGTGGCTACACCTTC. Amino acid sequence: CASSLQGTGGYTF.

The CDR3 region is CASSLGGGGTDTQYF. The CDR3 nucleotides are TGTGCCAGCAGCTTGGGCGGGGGGGGCACAGATACGCAGTATTTT. J is TRBJ2-3 and V is TRBV5-4, with 9 bases lining up with TRBD2. The CDR3 runs to 15 residues. CDR1 is SGHNT, CDR2 YYREEE, per germline (reference sequence). The V and J ends lost 0 bases and 1 base, in that order; junction bases with no gene match: 0.

This clone has only one observation. V usage is TRBV6-5 and J usage is TRBJ2-5, with TRBD1 as a possible D gene (5 bases). CDR1 is MNHEY, CDR2 SVGAGI, per germline. The CDR3 totals 13 residues. Trimming removed 6 bases from V and 5 bases from J, with 13 bases in between. The CDR3 nucleotides read TGTGCCAGCAGGGGGCCAGGCATGGAGACCCAGTACTTC. This codes for CASRGPGMETQYF.

This clone was seen only a few times. The CDR3 loop is CASNPGVETQYF. The CDR3 DNA is TGTGCCAGCAATCCGGGAGTGGAGACCCAGTACTTC. The rearrangement links TRBV2 to TRBJ2-5; perhaps TRBD2 as D (6 bases). Trimming pared 7 bases from V and 5 bases from J, leaving 11 bases between. Germline CDR1 SNHLY, CDR2 FYNNEI. The CDR3 extends over 12 amino acids.

The chain carries TRBV29-1 and TRBJ2-7; 8 bases agree with TRBD2. The ends lost 4 bases at V and 7 bases at J; junction bases unmatched: 15. Germline V gene data show CDR1 as SQVTM and CDR2 as ANQGSEA. CDR3 length: 15 residues. The CDR3: CSVAKAQRGFGEQYF. In DNA, the CDR3 is TGCAGCGTTGCTAAGGCCCAGCGGGGGTTTGGAGAGCAGTACTTC.